This T cell receptor (beta chain) was sequenced in a study of T cell responses to AZD1222 COVID-19 vaccine. Points from the study as a whole: Spike-specific TCR breadth and depth grew following two AZD1222 doses. AZD1222 recipients seropositive at baseline numbered only six or seven. None of the repertoires were sampled until the peak T cell response had passed.

This table comes from immunoSEQ multiplex PCR, and its TCRdb copy is limited to in-frame clones, with some not included. The repertoire holds around 180,000 clones, 80% to 90% seen once, with about 2.5% in the top ten. Notes on this clone: Its target is not known. Other DNA sequences of this sample code for an identical CDR3.

V was trimmed by 3 bases and J by 2 bases, leaving 7 bases between them. The CDR3 is 14 residues long. Germline lookup yields CDR1 KGHSH and CDR2 LQKENI. The TCR originated in an adult in good health. V and J are TRBV18 and TRBJ1-4; tentative D call: TRBD1 (6 bases). This specimen was peripheral blood, taken on day 0 of MenACWY control vaccination. DNA for the CDR3: TGTGCCAGCTCACCCCAGGGGACTAATGAAAAACTGTTTTTT. Translated: CASSPQGTNEKLFF.